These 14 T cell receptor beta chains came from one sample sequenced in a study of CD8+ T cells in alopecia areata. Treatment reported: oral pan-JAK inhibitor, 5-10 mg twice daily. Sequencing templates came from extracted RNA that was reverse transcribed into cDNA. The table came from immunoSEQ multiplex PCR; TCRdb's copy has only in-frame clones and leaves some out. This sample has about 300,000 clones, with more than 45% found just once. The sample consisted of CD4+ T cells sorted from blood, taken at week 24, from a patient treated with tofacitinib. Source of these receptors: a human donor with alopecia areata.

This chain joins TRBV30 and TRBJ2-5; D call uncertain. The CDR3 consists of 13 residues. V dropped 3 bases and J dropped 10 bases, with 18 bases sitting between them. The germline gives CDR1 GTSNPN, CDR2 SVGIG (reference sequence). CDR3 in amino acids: CAWSPNQPRVQYF. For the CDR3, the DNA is TGTGCCTGGAGCCCAAATCAACCCAGAGTCCAGTACTTC.

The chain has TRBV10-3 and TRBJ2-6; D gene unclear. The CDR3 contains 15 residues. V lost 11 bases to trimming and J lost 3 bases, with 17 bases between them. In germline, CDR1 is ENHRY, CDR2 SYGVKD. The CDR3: CALATGTGGANVLTF. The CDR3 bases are TGTGCCCTCGCCACGGGTACTGGTGGGGCCAACGTCCTGACTTTC.

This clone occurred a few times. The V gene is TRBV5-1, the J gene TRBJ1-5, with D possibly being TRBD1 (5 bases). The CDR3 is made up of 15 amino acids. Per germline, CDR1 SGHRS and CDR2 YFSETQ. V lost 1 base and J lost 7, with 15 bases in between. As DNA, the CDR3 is TGCGCCAGCAGCTTGTATACAGGCGGGGGACAGCCCCAGCATTTT. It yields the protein CASSLYTGGGQPQHF.

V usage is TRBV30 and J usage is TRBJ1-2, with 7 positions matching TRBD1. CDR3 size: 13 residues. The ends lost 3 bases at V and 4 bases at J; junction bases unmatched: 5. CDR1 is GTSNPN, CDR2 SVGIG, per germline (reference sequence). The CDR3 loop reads CAWSRDRFYGYTF. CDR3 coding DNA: TGTGCCTGGAGCCGGGACAGATTCTATGGCTACACCTTC.

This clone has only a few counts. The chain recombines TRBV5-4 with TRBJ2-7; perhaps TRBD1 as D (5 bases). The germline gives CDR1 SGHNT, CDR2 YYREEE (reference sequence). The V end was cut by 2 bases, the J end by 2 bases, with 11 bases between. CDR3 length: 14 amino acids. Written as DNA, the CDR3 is TGTGCCAGCAGCTTAATGACAGAGACCTACGAGCAGTACTTC. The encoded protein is CASSLMTETYEQYF.

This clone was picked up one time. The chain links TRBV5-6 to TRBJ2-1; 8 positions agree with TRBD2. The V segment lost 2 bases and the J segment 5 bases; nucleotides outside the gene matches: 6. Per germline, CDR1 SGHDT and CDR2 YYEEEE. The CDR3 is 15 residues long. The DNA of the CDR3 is TGTGCCAGCAGCTTACGGGGGGGCATCAACAATGAGCAGTTCTTC. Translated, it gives CASSLRGGINNEQFF.

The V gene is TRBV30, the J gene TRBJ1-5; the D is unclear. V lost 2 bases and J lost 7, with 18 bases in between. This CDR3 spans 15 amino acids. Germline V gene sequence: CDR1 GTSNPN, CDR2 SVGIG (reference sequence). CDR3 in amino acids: CAWSPPGPSTQPQHF. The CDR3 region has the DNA TGTGCCTGGAGTCCACCCGGGCCGAGCACACAGCCCCAGCATTTT.

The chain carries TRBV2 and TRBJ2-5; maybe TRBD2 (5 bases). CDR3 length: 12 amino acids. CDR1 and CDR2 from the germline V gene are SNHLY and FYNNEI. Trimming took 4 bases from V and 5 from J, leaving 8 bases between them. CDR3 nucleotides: TGTGCCAGCAGTGTATGGAGGGAGACCCAGTACTTC. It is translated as CASSVWRETQYF.

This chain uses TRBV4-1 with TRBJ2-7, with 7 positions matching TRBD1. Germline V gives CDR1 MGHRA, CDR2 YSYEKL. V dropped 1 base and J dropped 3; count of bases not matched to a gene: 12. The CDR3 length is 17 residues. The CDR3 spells CASSQAVHGTVGYEQYF. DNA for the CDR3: TGCGCCAGCAGCCAAGCTGTTCACGGGACAGTGGGCTACGAGCAGTACTTC.

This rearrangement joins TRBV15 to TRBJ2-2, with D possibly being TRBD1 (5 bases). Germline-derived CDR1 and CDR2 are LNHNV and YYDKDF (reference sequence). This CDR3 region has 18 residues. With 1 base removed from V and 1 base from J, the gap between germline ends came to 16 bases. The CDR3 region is CATSRGTGPPVNTGELFF. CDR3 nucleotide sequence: TGTGCCACCAGCAGAGGTACAGGACCGCCTGTGAACACCGGGGAGCTGTTTTTT.

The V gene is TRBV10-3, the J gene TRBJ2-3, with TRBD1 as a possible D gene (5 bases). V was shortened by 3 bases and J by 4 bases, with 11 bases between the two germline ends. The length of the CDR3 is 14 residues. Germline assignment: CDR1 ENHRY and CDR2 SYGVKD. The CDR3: CAISDSQGSDTQYF. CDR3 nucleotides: TGTGCCATCAGTGATTCCCAGGGATCAGATACGCAGTATTTT.

For the CDR3, the DNA is TGTGCCTGGAGCGGGGGCGCAGGGCATGGCTACACCTTC. It translates to CAWSGGAGHGYTF. J is TRBJ1-2 and V is TRBV30; D possibly corresponds to TRBD1 (6 bases). CDR1 is GTSNPN, CDR2 SVGIG, per germline (reference sequence). The CDR3 runs to 13 residues. V was cut by 3 bases and J by 6 bases, with 14 bases left in between.

CDR3 sequence (DNA): TGCGCCAGCAGACGCAGGACAGCCGACGTTGAGACCCAGTACTTC. Translation: CASRRRTADVETQYF. The V and J genes are TRBV5-1 and TRBJ2-5; D may be TRBD1 (6 bases). V dropped 5 bases and J dropped 5 bases, with 19 bases sitting between them. CDR3 size: 15 residues. Looked up from germline, CDR1 is SGHRS and CDR2 is YFSETQ. Full variable domain (missing parts from reference TRBV5-1 and TRBJ2-5): KAGVTQTPRYLIKTRGQQVTLSCSPISGHRSVSWYQQTPGQGLQFLFEYFSETQRNKGNFPGRFSGRQFSNSRSEMNVSTLELGDSALYLCASRRRTADVETQYFGPGTRLLVL.

Here the CDR3 DNA reads TGTGCCAGCAGCCATCGGGGAGGCGAGCAGTACTTC. Residues: CASSHRGGEQYF. This chain connects TRBV14 to TRBJ2-7, with a tentative D call TRBD2 (6 bases). Germline-derived CDR1 and CDR2 are SGHDN and FVKESK. The CDR3 is 12 residues long. V was cut by 3 bases and J by 6 bases, with 9 bases left in between.